The table lists the clone carrying this T cell receptor beta chain with a few counts. Antigen unknown. The CDR3 is cut off 3 residues early in the read; its end comes from the germline J gene. This specimen belongs to a study of T cell clonality in common variable immunodeficiency. Caucasian heritage predominated among both patients and controls. For at least one year, all CVID subjects received replacement immunoglobulin. TCRdb's table, derived via immunoSEQ multiplex PCR, lists solely in-frame clones and lacks some. The record shows over 13,000 clones for this sample, with no singletons present. Study-wide findings and caveats: CVID subjects shared fewer TCRbeta clones than healthy controls did. Links between repertoire features and CVID complications were heterogeneity-limited. Fewer deletions and N-nucleotide insertions were reportedly seen in common variable immunodeficiency TCR beta sequences.

The CDR3 loop spans 13 amino acids. Trimming took 6 bases from V and 2 from J, leaving 11 bases between them. CDR1 and CDR2 (germline): LNHDA, SQIVND (reference sequence). The TCR was taken from a human donor with common variable immunodeficiency. This rearrangement joins TRBV19 to TRBJ2-7; D not certain. Sequenced: peripheral blood mononuclear cells. The CDR3 DNA, read in part, is TGTGCCAGTAGAGGTCCCAGTACCTACGAG. Amino acids: CASRGPSTYE. The complete CDR3 sequence is CASRGPSTYEQYF.